This record concerns one T cell receptor beta chain sequence. This sample is drawn from a study of blood T cell repertoires in COVID-19. Original processing methods: From reference gene primer amplification, estimates of nucleated cell counts were derived. TCRdb's table, derived via immunoSEQ multiplex PCR, lists solely in-frame clones and lacks some. V, J and clone size are those of that table, while D and trimming were read from the DNA. This sample has about 300,000 clones, with approximately 90% found just once. Germline V CDR1 and CDR2: MDHEN, SYDVKM. This CDR3 is 17 amino acids long. V lost 2 bases and J lost 2; bases outside the gene matches: 10.

The TCR comes from a woman in her fifties or sixties with COVID-19, enrolled during active disease. The sample taken for sequencing was peripheral blood. The genes are TRBV28 and TRBJ2-7; the match to TRBD2 covers 9 bases. The CDR3 DNA sequence: TGTGCCAGCAGTTTACCCCGTGCTAGCGGGACCACCTACGAGCAGTACTTC. Translated: CASSLPRASGTTYEQYF.